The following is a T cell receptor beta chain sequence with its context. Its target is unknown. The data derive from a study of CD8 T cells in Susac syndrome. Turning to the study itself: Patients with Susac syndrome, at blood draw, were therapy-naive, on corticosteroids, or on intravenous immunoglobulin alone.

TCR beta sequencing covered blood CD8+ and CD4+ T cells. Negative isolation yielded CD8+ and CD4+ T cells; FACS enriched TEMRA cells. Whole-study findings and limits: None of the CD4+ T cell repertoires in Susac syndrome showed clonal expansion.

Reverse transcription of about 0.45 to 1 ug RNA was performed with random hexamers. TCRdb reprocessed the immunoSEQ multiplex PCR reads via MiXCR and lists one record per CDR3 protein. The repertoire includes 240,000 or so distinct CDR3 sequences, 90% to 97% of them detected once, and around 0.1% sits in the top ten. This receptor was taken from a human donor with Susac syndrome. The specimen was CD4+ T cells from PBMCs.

CDR3 bases: TGCAGTGCTAGAGACGGCAGGGTGGGCATAGAGGGCTACACCTTC. Its protein is CSARDGRVGIEGYTF. V is TRBV20-1 and J is TRBJ1-2; tentatively, D is TRBD1 (5 bases). This CDR3 comprises 15 residues. Germline-derived CDR1 and CDR2 are DFQATT and SNEGSKA (reference sequence). V lost 0 bases to trimming and J lost 8 bases, with 19 bases between them.